These 25 T cell receptor beta chains were sequenced from one sample in a study of neurological immune-mediated disorders. TCRdb ran MiXCR on the 5' RACE reads and lists one entry per CDR3 protein. The sample shows about 65,000 distinct CDR3 sequences, 3.5% to 4.5% of them seen only once. Sequenced: PBMCs. These receptors were taken from a man between 50 and 59 years old with multiple sclerosis.

This clonotype has ten or more counts. The rearrangement joins TRBV11-2 to TRBJ1-3, with 7 positions matching TRBD1. Losses at the gene ends were 5 bases for V and 7 bases for J; bases not matched to a gene: 5. CDR1 SGHAT and CDR2 FQNNGV come from the germline V gene. CDR3 length: 13 residues. The CDR3: CASSPGQRNTIYF. The CDR3 DNA reads TGTGCCAGCAGCCCGGGACAGCGGAACACCATATATTTT.

This clonotype was seen ten or more times. The chain uses TRBV7-9 and TRBJ1-2; D not certain. Germline CDR1 SEHNR, CDR2 FQNEAQ (reference sequence). The CDR3 totals 11 residues. The V gene lost 2 bases and the J gene lost 6 bases, with 4 bases spanning the gap. CDR3 residues: CASSLNDGYTF. The DNA for the CDR3 is TGTGCCAGCAGCTTAAATGATGGCTACACCTTC. Full variable domain (outside the CDR3, taken from reference TRBV7-9 and TRBJ1-2): DTGVSQNPRHKITKRGQNVTFRCDPISEHNRLYWYRQTLGQGPEFLTYFQNEAQLEKSRLLSDRFSAERPKGSFSTLEIQRTEQGDSAMYLCASSLNDGYTFGSGTRLTVV.

To note about this clonotype: At one end, the junction sequence differs from germline, possibly due to a read error. The chain combines TRBV5-1 with TRBJ1-6, with 7 bases fitting TRBD1. Germline lookup yields CDR1 SGHRS and CDR2 YFSETQ. The CDR3 has 14 amino acids. CDR3 protein: CASSLGGTEDLLNF. The CDR3 bases are TGCGCCAGCAGCTTGGGTGGGACAGAGGACCTCCTCAACTTT.

This clonotype was seen many times. The chain combines TRBV18 with TRBJ2-5, with TRBD2 identical over 8 bases. The junction had 11 bases not matched to a gene; V was cut back by 8 bases and J by 3 bases. This CDR3 has 15 amino acids. Germline V lookup: CDR1 KGHSH, CDR2 LQKENI. In DNA form, the CDR3 reads TGTGCCAGCCGCCCGCCCGGGGGGGCCGAAGAGACCCAGTACTTC. Residues: CASRPPGGAEETQYF.

This clonotype was detected many times. The chain combines TRBV12-3 or TRBV12-4 with TRBJ2-1, with TRBD2 matching over 8 bases. V dropped 7 bases and J dropped 12; count of bases not matched to a gene: 17. This CDR3 comprises 15 residues. The CDR3 nucleotides read TGTGCCAGCAAGAGGGACGGGGGGGCCGGCTGGGTGCAGTTCTTC. Translating it yields CASKRDGGAGWVQFF.

This clonotype was detected many times. J is TRBJ1-1 and V is TRBV7-6; D unclear. CDR1 and CDR2 (germline): SGHVS, FNYEAQ. V lost 3 bases to trimming and J lost 2 bases, with 7 bases between them. CDR3 length equals 13 residues. CDR3 sequence: CASSFDGNTEAFF. DNA of the CDR3: TGTGCCAGCAGCTTCGACGGAAACACTGAAGCTTTCTTT.

This clonotype was recorded at least ten times. V and J are TRBV20-1 and TRBJ1-4; a possible D gene is TRBD1 (5 bases). Trimming took 7 bases from V and 8 from J, leaving 17 bases between them. The germline V gene encodes CDR1 DFQATT and CDR2 SNEGSKA (reference sequence). This CDR3 region has 13 residues. CDR3 DNA: TGCAGTGGCCAGGGAGGGAGGAAAGAAAAACTGTTTTTT. It translates to CSGQGGRKEKLFF.

In its sample, this clonotype was seen many times. The chain has TRBV10-2 and TRBJ2-3, with unresolved D. Germline V CDR1 and CDR2: WSHSY, SAAADI. The germline V and J ends were trimmed by 0 bases and 2 bases, with 9 bases remaining between them. This CDR3 is built from 15 residues. In nucleotides, the CDR3 is TGCGCCAGCAGTGAGTCTGGGTTAGTCACAGATACGCAGTATTTT. Its translation is CASSESGLVTDTQYF.

This clonotype has more than one count but fewer than ten. The J gene is TRBJ1-1, the V gene TRBV10-3, with D possibly matching TRBD1 (6 bases). The CDR3 covers 11 residues. Trimming left V 10 bases short and J 5 bases short, with 11 bases between. Germline CDR1 and CDR2: ENHRY and SYGVKD. CDR3 DNA: TGTGCCACCCGGACAGAGACTGAAGCTTTCTTT. Its protein product is CATRTETEAFF.

This clonotype has just a few counts. The chain combines TRBV18 with TRBJ2-3, with D hard to call. There are 14 residues in the CDR3. Germline V lookup: CDR1 KGHSH, CDR2 LQKENI. The ends were cut back, 0 bases at V and 2 bases at J, with 6 bases in the middle. CDR3 in amino acids: CASSPPTYTDTQYF. CDR3 nucleotide sequence: TGTGCCAGCTCACCACCCACCTACACAGATACGCAGTATTTT.

This clonotype occurred many times. This chain links TRBV9 with TRBJ2-3, with 11 bases identical to TRBD2. V gave up 3 bases and J gave up 1 base; unmatched junction bases: 1. The length of the CDR3 is 15 residues. Germline V CDR1 and CDR2: SGDLS, YYNGEE. CDR3 in amino acids: CASSAGLAGTDTQYF. The CDR3 coding sequence is TGTGCCAGCAGCGCGGGACTAGCGGGCACAGATACGCAGTATTTT.

This clonotype was recorded at least ten times. This chain links TRBV27 with TRBJ2-1; 7 bases are a match to TRBD1. The CDR3 has 13 residues. CDR1 MNHEY and CDR2 SMNVEV come from the germline V gene (reference sequence). V gave up 5 bases and J gave up 8 bases; unmatched junction bases: 6. The CDR3 DNA reads as TGTGCCAGCAGTCCGACAGGGTTGTATGAGCAGTTCTTC. This translates into CASSPTGLYEQFF.

This clonotype appeared many times. The J gene is TRBJ1-6, the V gene TRBV12-3 or TRBV12-4; D not resolved. Trimming took off 3 bases at V and 10 bases at J, with 7 bases between the two ends. The CDR3 totals 12 residues. The CDR3 spells CASSFGPSPLHF. In DNA form, the CDR3 reads TGTGCCAGCAGTTTCGGGCCCTCACCCCTCCACTTT.

This clonotype has ten or more counts. J is TRBJ2-3 and V is TRBV2; 9 bases fit TRBD2. Germline-derived CDR1 and CDR2 are SNHLY and FYNNEI. V shed 5 bases and J 5 bases; nucleotides not matched to a gene: 8. This CDR3 spans 15 amino acids. This chain's CDR3 is CASSNGLARGDTQYF. The CDR3 region has the DNA TGTGCCAGCAGTAACGGACTAGCGAGAGGAGATACGCAGTATTTT.

There are many counts of this clonotype. The chain links TRBV3-1 to TRBJ2-2; TRBD2 matches 10 bases. This CDR3 is built from 17 residues. Germline V lookup: CDR1 LGHDT, CDR2 YNNKEL (reference sequence). With V trimmed by 1 base and J by 4 bases, 6 bases remained unmatched. CDR3 DNA: TGTGCCAGCAGCCAAGGGACCCTAGCGGGGGTCACCGGGGAGCTGTTTTTT. This translates into CASSQGTLAGVTGELFF.

Many counts were recorded for this clonotype. The chain carries TRBV6-5 and TRBJ2-5, with TRBD1 matching 9 bases. This CDR3 comprises 15 residues. V lost 5 bases to trimming and J lost 2 bases; unmatched junction nucleotides: 6. Per the germline V gene, CDR1 is MNHEY and CDR2 is SVGAGI. The CDR3 nucleotides are TGTGCCAGCAGTAAGGACAGGGGAAGGCAAGAGACCCAGTACTTC. Translated, it gives CASSKDRGRQETQYF.

This clonotype was seen at least ten times. V usage is TRBV10-3 and J usage is TRBJ1-1; D call uncertain. V lost 6 bases, J lost 1 base, and 9 bases lay in between. The CDR3 consists of 13 residues. CDR1 is ENHRY and CDR2 is SYGVKD in the germline V gene. The CDR3 region is CAIRPVRNTEAFF. CDR3 bases: TGTGCCATCAGGCCGGTACGGAACACTGAAGCTTTCTTT.

This clonotype was observed a few times. This chain connects TRBV7-9 to TRBJ2-5, with TRBD1 as a possible D gene (6 bases). The CDR3 loop spans 14 amino acids. Germline values: CDR1 SEHNR, CDR2 FQNEAQ (reference sequence). V dropped 6 bases and J dropped 1 base, with 12 bases sitting between them. Written as DNA, the CDR3 is TGTGCCAGCAGTTATAAAGGGGGCCAAGAGACCCAGTACTTC. The encoded protein is CASSYKGGQETQYF.

This clonotype showed up many times. This sequence joins TRBV5-1 and TRBJ1-5; unclear D gene. There are 14 residues in the CDR3. Deletions cut 6 bases from V and 2 bases from J, with 12 bases between. CDR1 and CDR2 from the germline V gene are SGHRS and YFSETQ. In DNA form, the CDR3 reads TGCGCCAGCAAACCGGGAGTAGGCAATCAGCCCCAGCATTTT. It encodes CASKPGVGNQPQHF.

This clonotype was recorded at least ten times. The chain is built from TRBV7-2 and TRBJ2-1; D possibly uses TRBD1 or TRBD2 (6 bases each). Trimming cost V 5 bases and J 7 bases, with 9 bases left between them. CDR3 size: 12 residues. Germline lookup yields CDR1 SGHTA and CDR2 FQGNSA. CDR3 sequence: CASSPGANEQFF. CDR3 nucleotide sequence: TGTGCCAGCAGCCCGGGGGCGAATGAGCAGTTCTTC.

V and J are TRBV5-1 and TRBJ2-3; 10 bases are a match to TRBD2. Germline-derived CDR1 and CDR2 are SGHRS and YFSETQ. CDR3 length: 16 residues. The J segment lost 6 bases and the V segment lost 1 base, leaving 8 bases of the junction unmatched. CDR3 in amino acids: CASSLLAGGLMDTQYF. In DNA form, the CDR3 reads TGCGCCAGCAGCTTGTTAGCGGGGGGTTTAATGGATACGCAGTATTTT.

This clonotype showed up many times. The chain uses TRBV9 and TRBJ2-5; possibly TRBD1 for D (5 bases). Germline V gives CDR1 SGDLS, CDR2 YYNGEE. The CDR3 loop spans 14 amino acids. V was shortened by 7 bases and J by 4 bases, with 17 bases between the two germline ends. Here the CDR3 DNA reads TGTGCCAGCGGACCCCCCCAGGGTCGAGAGACCCAGTACTTC. Protein sequence: CASGPPQGRETQYF. The complete variable domain, with remaining parts taken from reference TRBV9 and TRBJ2-5, reads DSGVTQTPKHLITATGQRVTLRCSPRSGDLSVYWYQQSLDQGLQFLIQYYNGEERAKGNILERFSAQQFPDLHSELNLSSLELGDSALYFCASGPPQGRETQYFGPGTRLLVL.

This clonotype came up many times. The chain uses TRBV5-1 and TRBJ2-1; a possible D gene is TRBD1 (6 bases). The CDR3 extends over 13 amino acids. Germline V lookup: CDR1 SGHRS, CDR2 YFSETQ. V lost 1 base and J 4 bases, leaving 6 bases between the germline ends. The CDR3 sequence is CASSLTGYNEQFF. Written as DNA, the CDR3 is TGCGCCAGCAGCTTGACAGGGTACAATGAGCAGTTCTTC.

In this sample, this clonotype turned up many times. V usage is TRBV20-1 and J usage is TRBJ1-2; D not certain. This CDR3 spans 12 amino acids. The V end was cut by 7 bases, the J end by 7 bases, with 16 bases between. CDR1 is DFQATT and CDR2 is SNEGSKA in the germline V gene (reference sequence). In DNA, the CDR3 is TGCAGTGTTCGGGAGGGATGGGGTGGCTACACCTTC. Protein: CSVREGWGGYTF.

This clonotype was detected only a few times. The V call is TRBV20-1, the J call TRBJ1-2; no definite D call. In germline, CDR1 is DFQATT, CDR2 SNEGSKA (reference sequence). V lost 1 base to trimming and J lost 8 bases, with 11 bases between them. This CDR3 comprises 12 residues. CDR3 in amino acids: CSARVPGGGYTF. CDR3 bases: TGCAGTGCTAGAGTGCCGGGAGGAGGCTACACCTTC.